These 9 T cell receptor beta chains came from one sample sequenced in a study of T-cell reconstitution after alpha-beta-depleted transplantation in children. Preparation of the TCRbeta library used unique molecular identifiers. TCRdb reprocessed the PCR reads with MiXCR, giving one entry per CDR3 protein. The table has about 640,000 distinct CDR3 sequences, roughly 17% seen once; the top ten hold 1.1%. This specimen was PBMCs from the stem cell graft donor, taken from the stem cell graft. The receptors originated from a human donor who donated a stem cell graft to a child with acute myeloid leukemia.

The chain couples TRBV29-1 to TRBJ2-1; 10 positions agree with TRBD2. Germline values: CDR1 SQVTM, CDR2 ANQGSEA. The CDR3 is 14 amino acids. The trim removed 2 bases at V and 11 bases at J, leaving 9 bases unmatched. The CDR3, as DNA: TGCAGCGTTGAATTTCGACTAGCGGGTTTCCAGCAGTTCTTC. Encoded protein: CSVEFRLAGFQQFF.

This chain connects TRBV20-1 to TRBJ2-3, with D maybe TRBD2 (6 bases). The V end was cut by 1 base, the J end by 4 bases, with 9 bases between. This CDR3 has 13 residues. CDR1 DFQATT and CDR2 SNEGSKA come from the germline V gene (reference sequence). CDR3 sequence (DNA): TGCAGTGCTAGAGCCCCTAGCGCAGATACGCAGTATTTT. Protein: CSARAPSADTQYF.

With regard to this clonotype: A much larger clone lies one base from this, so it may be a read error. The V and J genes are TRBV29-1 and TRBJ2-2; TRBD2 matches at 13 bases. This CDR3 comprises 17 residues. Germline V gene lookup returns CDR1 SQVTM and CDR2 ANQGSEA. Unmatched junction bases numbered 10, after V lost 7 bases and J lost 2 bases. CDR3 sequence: CSAAGLAGALNTGELFF. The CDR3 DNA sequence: TGCAGCGCCGCCGGACTAGCGGGGGCCCTAAACACCGGGGAGCTGTTTTTT.

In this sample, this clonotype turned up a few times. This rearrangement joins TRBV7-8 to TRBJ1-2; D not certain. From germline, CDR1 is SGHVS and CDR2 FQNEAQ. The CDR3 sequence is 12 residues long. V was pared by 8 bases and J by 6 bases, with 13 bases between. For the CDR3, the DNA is TGTGCCAGCTCCCGGTCGGCGGATGGCTACACCTTC. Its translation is CASSRSADGYTF.

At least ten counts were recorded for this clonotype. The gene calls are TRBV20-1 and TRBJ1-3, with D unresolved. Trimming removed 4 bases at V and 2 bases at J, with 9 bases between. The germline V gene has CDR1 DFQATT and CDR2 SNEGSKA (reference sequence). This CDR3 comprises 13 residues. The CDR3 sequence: CSATEAPGNTIYF. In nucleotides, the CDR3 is TGCAGTGCTACGGAGGCCCCTGGAAACACCATATATTTT.

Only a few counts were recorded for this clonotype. The CDR3 nucleotides read TGTGCCAGCAGCTTCAACGGGGGGTACACAGATACGCAGTATTTT. This sequence encodes CASSFNGGYTDTQYF. The chain is built from TRBV7-2 and TRBJ2-3; 7 bases fit TRBD2. The CDR3 is 15 residues long. The V segment lost 3 bases and the J segment 2 bases; nucleotides outside the gene matches: 5. The germline gives CDR1 SGHTA, CDR2 FQGNSA.

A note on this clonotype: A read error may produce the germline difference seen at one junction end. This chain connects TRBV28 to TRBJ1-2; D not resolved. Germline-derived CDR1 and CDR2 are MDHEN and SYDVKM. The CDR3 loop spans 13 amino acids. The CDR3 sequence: CAIGPGILYCYTF. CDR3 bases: TGTGCCATCGGCCCAGGAATCCTCTATTGCTACACCTTC.

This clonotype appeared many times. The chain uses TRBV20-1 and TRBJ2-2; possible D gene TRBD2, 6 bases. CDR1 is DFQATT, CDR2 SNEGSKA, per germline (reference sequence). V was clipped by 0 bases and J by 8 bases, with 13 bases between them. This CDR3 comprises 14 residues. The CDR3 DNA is TGCAGTGCTAGAGATCAAGCGCGGGAAGGGGAGCTGTTTTTT. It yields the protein CSARDQAREGELFF.

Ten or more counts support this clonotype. CDR3 nucleotides: TGCAGTGCTTTAGACAGGGTTAGCTCCTACGAGCAGTACGTC. Translation gives CSALDRVSSYEQYV. This rearrangement joins TRBV20-1 to TRBJ2-7, with 7 bases fitting TRBD1. V trimming: 5 bases; J trimming: 0 bases; junction bases outside the gene matches: 7. This CDR3 has 14 amino acids. Germline loops: CDR1 DFQATT, CDR2 SNEGSKA (reference sequence).